The 26 T cell receptor beta chains below come from one sample, sequenced in a study of cytotoxic CD8 clonotypes in ibrutinib-treated CLL. Sequencing was performed with immunoSEQ multiplex PCR; in TCRdb, only in-frame clones are kept and a portion is missing. Of some 200,000 clones in the sample, roughly 72% were seen once. The sample consisted of PBMCs, taken after 24 months of ibrutinib treatment. Receptors originate from a human donor with chronic lymphocytic leukemia.

V is TRBV6-6 and J is TRBJ2-3, with D unclear. The V end was cut by 6 bases, the J end by 2 bases, with 3 bases between. CDR1 is MNHNY, CDR2 SVGAGI, per germline (reference sequence). CDR3 size: 11 residues. The CDR3 region has the DNA TGTGCCAGCAGAGACACAGATACGCAGTATTTT. As protein: CASRDTDTQYF.

The V gene is TRBV9, the J gene TRBJ1-2; possible D gene TRBD1, 6 bases. The CDR3 covers 13 residues. Germline values: CDR1 SGDLS, CDR2 YYNGEE. V gave up 7 bases and J gave up 8 bases, with 18 bases separating them. This CDR3 is CASFRTAPWGYTF. In DNA form, the CDR3 reads TGTGCCAGCTTTAGGACAGCCCCGTGGGGCTACACCTTC. Combining the CDR3 with reference TRBV9 and TRBJ1-2 gives the whole variable domain DSGVTQTPKHLITATGQRVTLRCSPRSGDLSVYWYQQSLDQGLQFLIQYYNGEERAKGNILERFSAQQFPDLHSELNLSSLELGDSALYFCASFRTAPWGYTFGSGTRLTVV.

V usage is TRBV28 and J usage is TRBJ2-7; TRBD1 agrees at 7 bases. The germline V gene encodes CDR1 MDHEN and CDR2 SYDVKM. V lost 8 bases and J lost 6; bases outside the gene matches: 13. There are 14 residues in the CDR3. This CDR3 is CASGLTGVRGEQYF. The DNA for the CDR3 is TGTGCCAGCGGGCTCACAGGGGTCAGAGGCGAGCAGTACTTC. The full variable domain, completed using reference TRBV28 and TRBJ2-7, is DVKVTQSSRYLVKRTGEKVFLECVQDMDHENMFWYRQDPGLGLRLIYFSYDVKMKEKGDIPEGYSVSREKKERFSLILESASTNQTSMYLCASGLTGVRGEQYFGPGTRLTVT.

The CDR3 is CASSLSWRNEQFF. CDR3 nucleotides: TGTGCCAGCAGCTTGTCTTGGAGGAATGAGCAGTTCTTC. This chain uses TRBV5-6 with TRBJ2-1, with a tentative D call TRBD2 (5 bases). The V gene's germline CDR1 is SGHDT and CDR2 YYEEEE. The V end was cut by 1 base, the J end by 7 bases, with 9 bases between. The CDR3 runs 13 residues.

The rearrangement joins TRBV6-5 to TRBJ1-2; D is unresolved. Trimming stripped 5 bases from V and 4 bases from J, with 8 bases between. The length of the CDR3 is 12 residues. Germline V gene lookup returns CDR1 MNHEY and CDR2 SVGAGI. CDR3 sequence reads: CASSSRIYGYTF. CDR3 in DNA: TGTGCCAGCAGTAGCAGGATCTATGGCTACACCTTC.

The chain has TRBV5-1 and TRBJ1-1, with 10 bases identical to TRBD1. J gave up 5 bases and V 4 bases, and 8 bases lay outside the gene matches. Per germline, CDR1 SGHRS and CDR2 YFSETQ. The CDR3 sequence is 15 residues long. As DNA, the CDR3 is TGCGCCAGCAGCATCCGACAGGGGGCATGGACTGAAGCTTTCTTT. This encodes CASSIRQGAWTEAFF.

The chain links TRBV11-2 to TRBJ2-3, with D perhaps matching TRBD1 or TRBD2 (5 bases each). The CDR3 has 15 amino acids. CDR1 is SGHAT and CDR2 is FQNNGV in the germline V gene. V lost 2 bases and J 6 bases, leaving 15 bases between the germline ends. CDR3 in amino acids: CASSLPRGRDDTQYF. CDR3 nucleotide sequence: TGTGCCAGCAGCTTACCTAGGGGTAGGGACGATACGCAGTATTTT.

This clone was detected only a few times. The rearrangement links TRBV6-1 to TRBJ2-2; either TRBD1 or TRBD2 may supply D (5 bases each). Looked up from germline, CDR1 is MNHNS and CDR2 is SASEGT. The length of the CDR3 is 16 residues. V lost 3 bases and J 0 bases, leaving 11 bases between the germline ends. The CDR3 DNA is TGTGCCAGCAGTGACGTGGGGGTCGCGAACACCGGGGAGCTGTTTTTT. Its protein is CASSDVGVANTGELFF.

The chain uses TRBV4-3 and TRBJ2-1, with D perhaps TRBD1 or TRBD2 (5 bases each). The germline CDR1 and CDR2 sequences are LGHNA and YSLEER. The CDR3 consists of 15 residues. The V gene lost 2 bases and the J gene lost 8 bases, with 16 bases spanning the gap. CDR3 nucleotide sequence: TGCGCCAGCAGCCAACGGTCGCCACGGGGCGATGAGCAGTTCTTC. The encoded protein is CASSQRSPRGDEQFF.

This clone was detected a few times. The chain has TRBV19 and TRBJ1-5; TRBD1 matches 8 bases. The CDR3 is 15 residues long. V shed 2 bases and J 9 bases; nucleotides not matched to a gene: 9. Germline V gene data show CDR1 as LNHDA and CDR2 as SQIVND (reference sequence). The CDR3 region is CASSIRTGSGGPQHF. The CDR3 coding sequence is TGTGCCAGTAGTATAAGGACAGGGTCCGGCGGGCCCCAGCATTTT.

The chain recombines TRBV7-9 with TRBJ2-1; 10 positions match TRBD1. Germline trimming cut 3 bases from V and 3 bases from J; bases unmatched to any gene: 5. The CDR3 is made up of 16 amino acids. Germline loops: CDR1 SEHNR, CDR2 FQNEAQ (reference sequence). The CDR3 DNA reads as TGTGCCAGCAGCTTCGGACAGGGGGAAGGCTACAATGAGCAGTTCTTC. Translation gives CASSFGQGEGYNEQFF.

This clone has just one count. This rearrangement joins TRBV30 to TRBJ1-3; weak D call: TRBD1 (5 bases). V lost 7 bases, J lost 1 base, and 8 bases lay in between. CDR3 length equals 12 residues. Germline assignment: CDR1 GTSNPN and CDR2 SVGIG (reference sequence). In nucleotides, the CDR3 is TGTGCCTTCGGGACGTCTGGAAACACCATATATTTT. This translates into CAFGTSGNTIYF.

CDR3 region: CASADRSRAGVSYEQYF. In DNA, the CDR3 is TGTGCCAGCGCTGACCGCTCCAGAGCGGGAGTCTCCTACGAGCAGTACTTC. The rearrangement uses TRBV18 and TRBJ2-7; 8 bases fit TRBD2. The germline gives CDR1 KGHSH, CDR2 LQKENI. The V and J ends lost 8 bases and 0 bases, in that order; junction bases with no gene match: 15. CDR3 length equals 17 residues.

The rearrangement links TRBV7-6 to TRBJ2-1; 9 bases map to TRBD2. CDR1 and CDR2 from the germline V gene are SGHVS and FNYEAQ. The V gene end was trimmed by 2 bases and the J gene end by 9 bases; junction bases not matched to a gene: 8. The CDR3 extends over 15 amino acids. The CDR3 sequence: CASSLILAGVTEQFF. In DNA, the CDR3 is TGTGCCAGCAGCTTAATATTAGCGGGAGTTACTGAGCAGTTCTTC. The whole variable domain, filled in from reference TRBV7-6 and TRBJ2-1, reads GAGVSQSPRYKVTKRGQDVALRCDPISGHVSLYWYRQALGQGPEFLTYFNYEAQQDKSGLPNDRFSAERPEGSISTLTIQRTEQRDSAMYRCASSLILAGVTEQFFGPGTRLTVL.

V gene TRBV4-3 combines with J gene TRBJ2-1; 8 bases map to TRBD2. The germline V gene encodes CDR1 LGHNA and CDR2 YSLEER. The CDR3 length is 15 residues. The junction had 9 bases not matched to a gene; V was cut back by 4 bases and J by 7 bases. The CDR3 is CASSPNSGSLNEQFF. The CDR3 DNA sequence: TGCGCCAGCAGCCCAAACAGCGGGAGTTTGAATGAGCAGTTCTTC.

The chain combines TRBV27 with TRBJ2-7, with D tentatively TRBD2 (6 bases). V was pared by 5 bases and J by 3 bases, with 14 bases between. Germline lookup yields CDR1 MNHEY and CDR2 SMNVEV (reference sequence). This CDR3 is 14 amino acids long. For the CDR3, the DNA is TGTGCCAGCAGTCGGGAGTCTTTTGGCTACGAGCAGTACTTC. This translates into CASSRESFGYEQYF.

V usage is TRBV10-3 and J usage is TRBJ2-7, with 8 bases that match TRBD2. Trimming took 4 bases from V and 7 from J; bases not matched to a gene: 9. CDR3 size: 14 residues. Germline CDR1 and CDR2: ENHRY and SYGVKD. The CDR3 loop is CAISGRAGAREQYF. CDR3 sequence (DNA): TGTGCCATCAGTGGGCGAGCGGGAGCAAGGGAGCAGTACTTC.

V gene TRBV4-2 combines with J gene TRBJ2-7; D possibly corresponds to TRBD2 (5 bases). Germline V gene lookup returns CDR1 LGHNA and CDR2 YNFKEQ. V was trimmed by 2 bases and J by 4 bases, leaving 6 bases between them. The CDR3 extends over 12 amino acids. This CDR3 is CASSQTRYEQYF. In nucleotides, the CDR3 is TGTGCCAGCAGCCAAACTAGATACGAGCAGTACTTC.

J is TRBJ2-7 and V is TRBV28; 12 nucleotides match TRBD2. The junction had 3 bases not matched to a gene; V was cut back by 6 bases and J by 6 bases. Germline assignment: CDR1 MDHEN and CDR2 SYDVKM. The length of the CDR3 is 13 residues. The DNA for the CDR3 is TGTGCCAGCAGGACTAGCGGGAGTGTCGAGCAGTACTTC. Its protein product is CASRTSGSVEQYF.

The sample holds one count of this clone. The V gene is TRBV7-9, the J gene TRBJ1-4, with D possibly matching TRBD1 (5 bases). The germline V and J ends were trimmed by 5 bases and 7 bases, with 14 bases remaining between them. The CDR3 sequence is 14 residues long. CDR1 is SEHNR, CDR2 FQNEAQ, per germline (reference sequence). The CDR3 region is CASSLPGRAEKLFF. Written as DNA, the CDR3 is TGTGCCAGCAGCCTCCCGGGACGGGCTGAAAAACTGTTTTTT. The variable domain in full, with the rest retrieved from reference TRBV7-9 and TRBJ1-4, is DTGVSQNPRHKITKRGQNVTFRCDPISEHNRLYWYRQTLGQGPEFLTYFQNEAQLEKSRLLSDRFSAERPKGSFSTLEIQRTEQGDSAMYLCASSLPGRAEKLFFGSGTQLSVL.

This clone was counted between two and nine times. The rearrangement links TRBV5-1 to TRBJ2-5; D is unresolved. Looked up from germline, CDR1 is SGHRS and CDR2 is YFSETQ. The V end lost 5 bases, the J end lost 5 bases, and 16 bases lay between the germline ends. CDR3 length: 14 amino acids. CDR3 amino acids: CASRSAPGAETQYF. CDR3 nucleotide sequence: TGCGCCAGCAGAAGCGCTCCGGGTGCGGAGACCCAGTACTTC. Supplemented by reference TRBV5-1 and TRBJ2-5, the full variable domain reads KAGVTQTPRYLIKTRGQQVTLSCSPISGHRSVSWYQQTPGQGLQFLFEYFSETQRNKGNFPGRFSGRQFSNSRSEMNVSTLELGDSALYLCASRSAPGAETQYFGPGTRLLVL.

This rearrangement joins TRBV6-1 to TRBJ1-3; D uncertain. This CDR3 is 16 amino acids long. The V and J ends lost 4 bases and 0 bases respectively, with 13 bases between them. Per germline, CDR1 MNHNS and CDR2 SASEGT. CDR3 protein: CASSGLVGVSGNTIYF. In DNA form, the CDR3 reads TGTGCCAGCAGTGGCCTTGTCGGGGTCTCTGGAAACACCATATATTTT.

The rearrangement links TRBV6-5 to TRBJ2-5, with 12 bases lining up with TRBD2. The V segment lost 0 bases and the J segment 5 bases; nucleotides outside the gene matches: 1. The CDR3 contains 15 residues. In germline, CDR1 is MNHEY, CDR2 SVGAGI. CDR3 region: CASSYSLAGGETQYF. The CDR3 region has the DNA TGTGCCAGCAGTTACTCTCTAGCGGGAGGGGAGACCCAGTACTTC.

The chain has TRBV19 and TRBJ1-2; 8 nucleotides match TRBD1. Germline-derived CDR1 and CDR2 are LNHDA and SQIVND (reference sequence). With V trimmed by 3 bases and J by 5 bases, 8 bases remained unmatched. This CDR3 contains 15 residues. This CDR3 is CASSINRGKRYGYTF. Written as DNA, the CDR3 is TGTGCCAGTAGTATCAACAGGGGGAAACGATATGGCTACACCTTC.

This clone has only a few counts. The chain recombines TRBV7-9 with TRBJ2-2; no definite D call. The germline gives CDR1 SEHNR, CDR2 FQNEAQ (reference sequence). V dropped 1 base and J dropped 3 bases, with 6 bases sitting between them. This CDR3 has 14 amino acids. The DNA of the CDR3 is TGTGCCAGCAGCTTAGTGACTTACACCGGGGAGCTGTTTTTT. As protein: CASSLVTYTGELFF.

A few counts support this clone. The chain employs TRBV19 and TRBJ2-1, with 7 bases fitting TRBD1. Per germline, CDR1 LNHDA and CDR2 SQIVND (reference sequence). V lost 1 base and J lost 3; bases outside the gene matches: 9. The CDR3 runs to 17 residues. CDR3 sequence (DNA): TGTGCCAGTAGTATAGTTCGGGGAGACAGGGTCTACAATGAGCAGTTCTTC. This translates into CASSIVRGDRVYNEQFF.